These T cell receptor beta chains were read from a single sample in a study of T-cell memory formation after mild COVID-19. TCRdb recomputed calls from the 5' RACE reads with MiXCR, one row per CDR3 protein. This sample has under 300,000 distinct CDR3 sequences; roughly 16% occur once, and the top ten carry roughly 22%. Source material: PBMCs or a T cell subset sorted from them (not recorded which). The receptors originated from a man in his late teens or twenties who had mild COVID-19 (a few samples of this study predate the infection). Cell type and time point are not known. CDR3s include the opening cysteine and the closing phenylalanine or tryptophan. D genes are given only for firm matches. Not every row has a clone size; where given, it reads once, few, many or a size class.

CDR3 protein: CSAKPGGGTDTQYF
CDR3 DNA: TGCAGTGCGAAGCCGGGAGGGGGCACAGATACGCAGTATTTT
V gene: TRBV20-1
D gene: TRBD2
J gene: TRBJ2-3
clone size: many

CDR3 protein: CASSQSPGLATDTQYF
CDR3 DNA: TGCGCCAGCAGCCAATCGCCGGGACTAGCGACAGATACGCAGTATTTT
V gene: TRBV4-1
D gene: TRBD2
J gene: TRBJ2-3
clone size: .

CDR3 protein: CASSPMVDPNEKLFF
CDR3 DNA: TGTGCCAGCTCACCCATGGTGGACCCTAATGAAAAACTGTTTTTT
V gene: TRBV18
D gene: .
J gene: TRBJ1-4
clone size: few

CDR3 protein: CASSLILATQETQYF
CDR3 DNA: TGCGCCAGCAGCTTGATCTTGGCAACTCAAGAGACCCAGTACTTC
V gene: TRBV5-1
D gene: .
J gene: TRBJ2-5
clone size: many

CDR3 protein: CASTPNSGDSVQYF
CDR3 DNA: TGTGCCAGCACCCCAAACTCGGGGGATTCAGTACAGTACTTC
V gene: TRBV2
D gene: .
J gene: TRBJ2-4
clone size: many

CDR3 protein: CASSLRDSVNYGYTF
CDR3 DNA: TGCGCCAGCAGCTTGCGGGACAGCGTGAACTATGGCTACACCTTC
V gene: TRBV5-1
D gene: TRBD1
J gene: TRBJ1-2
clone size: .

CDR3 protein: CASSSSGQRTNEKLFF
CDR3 DNA: TGTGCCAGCAGCTCGTCGGGACAGAGAACTAATGAAAAACTGTTTTTT
V gene: TRBV7-9
D gene: TRBD1
J gene: TRBJ1-4
clone size: .

CDR3 protein: CASSGPGGDGEKLFF
CDR3 DNA: TGTGCCAGCAGCGGACCAGGGGGCGACGGTGAAAAACTGTTTTTT
V gene: TRBV9
D gene: TRBD1
J gene: TRBJ1-4
clone size: .

CDR3 protein: CASRLLSRITDTQYF
CDR3 DNA: TGTGCCAGCAGGCTACTGTCCCGGATCACAGATACGCAGTATTTT
V gene: TRBV12-3/TRBV12-4
D gene: .
J gene: TRBJ2-3
clone size: few

CDR3 protein: CASTLGGGYEQYF
CDR3 DNA: TGTGCCAGCACTCTCGGAGGGGGTTACGAGCAGTACTTC
V gene: TRBV12-3/TRBV12-4
D gene: .
J gene: TRBJ2-7
clone size: many

CDR3 protein: CASSFLTSGTDTQYF
CDR3 DNA: TGTGCCAGCAGCTTCCTGACTAGCGGCACAGATACGCAGTATTTT
V gene: TRBV3-1
D gene: TRBD2
J gene: TRBJ2-3
clone size: few

CDR3 protein: CASSLMAAGETQYF
CDR3 DNA: TGTGCCAGCAGCTTAATGGCGGCTGGGGAGACCCAGTACTTC
V gene: TRBV7-3
D gene: .
J gene: TRBJ2-5
clone size: few

CDR3 protein: CAISERTAGDNEQFF
CDR3 DNA: TGTGCCATCAGTGAGAGGACAGCCGGAGACAATGAGCAGTTCTTC
V gene: TRBV10-3
D gene: .
J gene: TRBJ2-1
clone size: .

CDR3 protein: CASSLAYGELFF
CDR3 DNA: TGTGCCAGCAGCTTAGCGTACGGGGAGCTGTTTTTT
V gene: TRBV7-9
D gene: .
J gene: TRBJ2-2
clone size: few

CDR3 protein: CASGVTPTLRNEQFF
CDR3 DNA: TGTGCCAGCGGAGTAACCCCGACCCTTCGGAATGAGCAGTTCTTC
V gene: TRBV6-6
D gene: .
J gene: TRBJ2-1
clone size: many

CDR3 protein: CASREGSPTDTQYF
CDR3 DNA: TGTGCCAGCAGGGAAGGGTCCCCCACAGATACGCAGTATTTT
V gene: TRBV6-2/TRBV6-3
D gene: .
J gene: TRBJ2-3
clone size: few

CDR3 protein: CASLLPRGRSEAFF
CDR3 DNA: TGTGCCAGCCTCTTACCCAGGGGGCGGTCTGAAGCTTTCTTT
V gene: TRBV12-3/TRBV12-4
D gene: TRBD1
J gene: TRBJ1-1
clone size: few

CDR3 protein: CASSPRRGPSGANVLTF
CDR3 DNA: TGCGCCAGCAGCCCTCGGCGGGGGCCCTCTGGGGCCAACGTCCTGACTTTC
V gene: TRBV5-1
D gene: .
J gene: TRBJ2-6
clone size: .

CDR3 protein: CASSGPGLSTDTQYF
CDR3 DNA: TGCGCCAGCAGCGGACCGGGACTAAGCACAGATACGCAGTATTTT
V gene: TRBV5-1
D gene: TRBD2
J gene: TRBJ2-3
clone size: .

CDR3 protein: CASSLQGRGTQYF
CDR3 DNA: TGTGCCAGCAGCCTCCAGGGGCGAGGGACCCAGTACTTC
V gene: TRBV5-6
D gene: .
J gene: TRBJ2-5
clone size: .

CDR3 protein: CASSWGDRGPDQQYF
CDR3 DNA: TGCGCCAGCAGCTGGGGGGACAGGGGTCCCGACCAGCAGTACTTC
V gene: TRBV5-1
D gene: TRBD1
J gene: TRBJ2-7
clone size: few

CDR3 protein: CASRDTGTSEKLFF
CDR3 DNA: TGTGCCAGCAGGGACACCGGGACTAGTGAAAAACTGTTTTTT
V gene: TRBV12-3/TRBV12-4
D gene: .
J gene: TRBJ1-4
clone size: .

CDR3 protein: CASLQGGGGGYTF
CDR3 DNA: TGTGCCAGCCTACAGGGGGGAGGAGGAGGCTACACCTTC
V gene: TRBV12-3/TRBV12-4
D gene: TRBD1
J gene: TRBJ1-2
clone size: .

CDR3 protein: CASSPFPKRAYFF
CDR3 DNA: TGTGCCAGCAGTCCCTTCCCGAAGCGGGCATACTTCTTC
V gene: TRBV6-2/TRBV6-3
D gene: .
J gene: TRBJ2-1
clone size: .

CDR3 protein: CASSLEGSDTGELFF
CDR3 DNA: TGCGCCAGCAGCTTGGAAGGGTCGGACACCGGGGAGCTGTTTTTT
V gene: TRBV5-1
D gene: .
J gene: TRBJ2-2
clone size: few

CDR3 protein: CASIAGQGRGSNQPQHF
CDR3 DNA: TGTGCCAGCATCGCGGGACAGGGTCGTGGAAGCAATCAGCCCCAGCATTTT
V gene: TRBV6-2/TRBV6-3
D gene: TRBD1
J gene: TRBJ1-5
clone size: few

CDR3 protein: CASSHARGEGTDTQYF
CDR3 DNA: TGCGCCAGCAGCCACGCCCGGGGAGAGGGCACAGATACGCAGTATTTT
V gene: TRBV4-1
D gene: .
J gene: TRBJ2-3
clone size: few

CDR3 protein: CASSLTGYYGYTF
CDR3 DNA: TGTGCCAGCAGTCTCACAGGGTATTATGGCTACACCTTC
V gene: TRBV27
D gene: .
J gene: TRBJ1-2
clone size: few